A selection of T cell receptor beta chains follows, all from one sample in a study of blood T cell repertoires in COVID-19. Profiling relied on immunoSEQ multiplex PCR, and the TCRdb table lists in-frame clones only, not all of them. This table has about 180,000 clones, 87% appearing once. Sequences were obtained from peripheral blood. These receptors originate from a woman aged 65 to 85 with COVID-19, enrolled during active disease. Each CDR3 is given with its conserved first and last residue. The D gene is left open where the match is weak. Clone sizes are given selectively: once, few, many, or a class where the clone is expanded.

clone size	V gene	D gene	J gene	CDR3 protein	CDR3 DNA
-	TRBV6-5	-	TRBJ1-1	CASSRTRVTEAFF	TGTGCCAGCAGCCGGACCAGGGTCACTGAAGCTTTCTTT
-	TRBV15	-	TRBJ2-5	CATSRDQGNQETQYF	TGTGCCACCAGCAGAGATCAGGGGAACCAAGAGACCCAGTACTTC
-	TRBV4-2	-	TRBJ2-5	CASSQRPNDFQETQYF	TGTGCCAGCAGCCAACGACCCAACGACTTTCAAGAGACCCAGTACTTC
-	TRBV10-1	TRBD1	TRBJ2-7	CASTRGSEQYF	TGCGCCAGCACCAGGGGGTCCGAGCAGTACTTC
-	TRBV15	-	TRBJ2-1	CATSRPPPKQDEQFF	TGTGCCACCAGCAGACCCCCCCCCAAGCAGGATGAGCAGTTCTTC
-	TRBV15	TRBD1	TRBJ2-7	CATSRLRTGEKEQYF	TGTGCCACCAGCAGATTGAGGACAGGGGAAAAGGAGCAGTACTTC
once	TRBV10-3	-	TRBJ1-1	CASYQGMNTEAFF	TGTGCCTCCTACCAGGGAATGAACACTGAAGCTTTCTTT
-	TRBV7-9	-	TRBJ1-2	CASSSPRWTF	TGTGCCAGCAGCTCCCCCAGATGGACCTTC
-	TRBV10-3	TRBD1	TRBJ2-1	CAISETGGGDEQFF	TGTGCCATCAGTGAGACAGGGGGCGGCGATGAGCAGTTCTTC
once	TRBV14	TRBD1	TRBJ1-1	CASSGQGVTEAFF	TGTGCCAGCAGCGGTCAGGGGGTAACTGAAGCTTTCTTT
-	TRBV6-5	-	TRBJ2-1	CASSYEDQGFNEQFF	TGTGCCAGCAGTTACGAGGACCAGGGGTTCAATGAGCAGTTCTTC
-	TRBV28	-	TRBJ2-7	CASSLDYSGHRYF	TGTGCCAGCAGCCTAGACTACAGCGGCCATCGGTACTTC
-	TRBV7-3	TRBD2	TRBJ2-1	CASSEFSGRAGEQFF	TGTGCCAGCAGCGAATTTAGCGGGAGGGCCGGTGAGCAGTTCTTC